This T cell receptor (beta chain) derives from a study of cytomegalovirus exposure and HLA in healthy donors. General study results and limits: Investigators reported 150 to 200 TCR beta chains as tied to cytomegalovirus. HLA restriction was apparent for most CMV-associated TCR beta chains in a later analysis. Analyzed later, association rates of TCRs varied across HLA loci, with DRB1 most and HLA-C fewest.

V gave up 5 bases and J gave up 7 bases, with 15 bases separating them. The CDR3 contains 13 residues. In germline, CDR1 is SGHVS, CDR2 FQNEAQ. To note about this clone: Its antigen remains unknown.

Vbeta (60) and Jbeta (13) primers were used in the PCR. Repertoires were generated with immunoSEQ multiplex PCR, while TCRdb's copy carries only in-frame clones and drops some. The sample consists of 150,000 to 200,000 clones, around 84% of them appearing once. This receptor was taken from a man aged 18-30 years in good health and CMV-seronegative. The chain recombines TRBV7-8 with TRBJ2-7; a weak D match, TRBD2 (6 bases). The sample was PBMCs. CDR3 nucleotides: TGTGCCAGCAGCCCCGGTTACGGGAGTGAGCAGTACTTC. Its protein is CASSPGYGSEQYF.